The 11 T cell receptor beta chains reported below all come from one sample, sequenced in a study of CD8+CD57+ T cells in acquired aplastic anemia (dated by TCRdb to 2017 to 2018). Flow cytometry had shown CD8+CD57+ cell expansion in the patients selected for sequencing. The instrument given in TCRdb is Illumina HiSeq 2000. Genomic DNA served as template for TCR beta VDJ combination and CDR3 sequence profiling. TCRdb reprocessing: public reads trimmed at Q25 with fastp, clones called with MiXCR, in-frame beta chains kept. Entries that share a CDR3 protein sequence are merged under the most common genes and DNA. The sample table lists more than 150,000 distinct CDR3 sequences, 40% to 55% of them with a count of one. The ten largest clones take up around a tenth of the sample. The sequencing sample was made of sorted CD4+, CD8+, or CD8+CD57+ T cells (not recorded which) from PBMCs. The receptors were sampled from a human donor with aplastic anemia.

V gene TRBV10-2 combines with J gene TRBJ2-2; 8 bases are shared with TRBD2. CDR1 and CDR2 from the germline V gene are WSHSY and SAAADI. Losses at the gene ends were 2 bases for V and 6 bases for J; bases not matched to a gene: 14. The CDR3 is 18 residues long. In DNA, the CDR3 is TGCGCCAGCAGTGAGCACACCCCGGGACTAGTGCGGTCCGGGGAGCTGTTTTTT. It is translated as CASSEHTPGLVRSGELFF.

In its sample, this clonotype was seen a few times. The J gene is TRBJ2-1, the V gene TRBV6-2 or TRBV6-3, with D unclear. The CDR3 length is 15 residues. Germline-derived CDR1 and CDR2 are MNHEY and SVGEGT. V was pared by 2 bases and J by 4 bases, with 12 bases between. The CDR3 nucleotides are TGTGCCAGCAGTTACCCAAAGGGCCTATACAATGAGCAGTTCTTC. Protein: CASSYPKGLYNEQFF.

This clonotype has just one count. The rearrangement uses TRBV10-3 and TRBJ2-1, with TRBD1 identical over 8 bases. The V gene's germline CDR1 is ENHRY and CDR2 SYGVKD. V was clipped by 3 bases and J by 7 bases; unmatched bases: 8. This CDR3 has 15 residues. This CDR3 reads CAISDWTGMGNEQFF. The CDR3 DNA is TGTGCCATCAGTGATTGGACAGGGATGGGGAATGAGCAGTTCTTC.

The V gene is TRBV10-3, the J gene TRBJ1-2; D remains unclear. CDR3 length: 14 amino acids. The V end was cut by 4 bases, the J end by 2 bases, with 11 bases between. Germline V gene lookup returns CDR1 ENHRY and CDR2 SYGVKD. CDR3 amino acids: CAISATNENYGYTF. The CDR3 coding sequence is TGTGCCATCAGTGCCACTAATGAAAACTATGGCTACACCTTC.

This clonotype has only a few counts. The chain joins TRBV29-1 to TRBJ1-2, with D perhaps TRBD1 (6 bases). The CDR3 is 13 amino acids. The germline V gene has CDR1 SQVTM and CDR2 ANQGSEA. Trimming cost V 4 bases and J 0 bases, with 9 bases left between them. CDR3 loop: CSVGDTTNYGYTF. The CDR3 DNA reads TGCAGCGTTGGGGACACCACTAACTATGGCTACACCTTC. The variable domain in full, with the rest retrieved from reference TRBV29-1 and TRBJ1-2, is SAVISQKPSRDICQRGTSLTIQCQVDSQVTMMFWYRQQPGQSLTLIATANQGSEATYESGFVIDKFPISRPNLTFSTLTVSNMSPEDSSIYLCSVGDTTNYGYTFGSGTRLTVV.

This chain uses TRBV7-8 with TRBJ2-5; the D gene is possibly TRBD1 (5 bases). The germline gives CDR1 SGHVS, CDR2 FQNEAQ. The V end lost 3 bases, the J end lost 5 bases, and 10 bases lay between the germline ends. The CDR3 is 13 amino acids. Here the CDR3 DNA reads TGTGCCAGCAGCTTTAGTGCAGGGGAGACCCAGTACTTC. Translating gives CASSFSAGETQYF.

This clonotype was counted at least ten times. The rearrangement uses TRBV20-1 and TRBJ1-1; unclear D gene. V dropped 5 bases and J dropped 1 base, with 14 bases sitting between them. Looked up from germline, CDR1 is DFQATT and CDR2 is SNEGSKA (reference sequence). This CDR3 has 14 residues. CDR3 in amino acids: CSAAGGHRNTEAFF. In DNA form, the CDR3 reads TGCAGTGCTGCGGGAGGCCACCGGAACACTGAAGCTTTCTTT.

V is TRBV29-1 and J is TRBJ2-7; possibly TRBD2 for D (6 bases). The CDR3 totals 12 residues. The ends were cut back, 4 bases at V and 5 bases at J, with 12 bases in the middle. Germline V gene sequence: CDR1 SQVTM, CDR2 ANQGSEA. Here the CDR3 reads CSVVSGVNEQYF. The CDR3 DNA sequence: TGCAGCGTTGTTTCGGGGGTCAACGAGCAGTACTTC.

The CDR3 bases are TGTGCCAGCTCACCGGGACAGAAAGTTGAAGCTTTCTTT. It specifies CASSPGQKVEAFF. The chain uses TRBV19 and TRBJ1-1, with 7 bases identical to TRBD1. Germline V gives CDR1 LNHDA, CDR2 SQIVND (reference sequence). The CDR3 contains 13 residues. The V and J ends lost 9 bases and 7 bases, in that order; junction bases with no gene match: 11.

Ten or more counts support this clonotype. V is TRBV7-3 and J is TRBJ2-3; TRBD2 is a possible D gene (5 bases). Germline lookup yields CDR1 SGHTA and CDR2 FQGTGA. The CDR3 extends over 14 amino acids. V shed 2 bases and J shed 4 bases, with 10 bases lying between them. CDR3 nucleotide sequence: TGTGCCAGCAGCTTAGAGGGTAACGCAGATACGCAGTATTTT. It codes for CASSLEGNADTQYF. Supplemented by reference TRBV7-3 and TRBJ2-3, the full variable domain reads GAGVSQTPSNKVTEKGKYVELRCDPISGHTALYWYRQSLGQGPEFLIYFQGTGAADDSGLPNDRFFAVRPEGSVSTLKIQRTERGDSAVYLCASSLEGNADTQYFGPGTRLTVL.

This clonotype was counted many times. The chain links TRBV6-6 to TRBJ1-5; D unclear. Germline V lookup: CDR1 MNHNY, CDR2 SVGAGI (reference sequence). V was trimmed by 0 bases and J by 3 bases, leaving 12 bases between them. The CDR3 is 16 residues long. CDR3 residues: CASSYSPPQSNQPQHF. In DNA, the CDR3 is TGTGCCAGCAGTTACTCGCCCCCGCAATCCAATCAGCCCCAGCATTTT.